Each of the 9 T cell receptor beta chains below was sequenced from the same sample in a study of T-cell reconstitution after alpha-beta-depleted transplantation in children. Unique molecular identifiers were built into the TCRbeta library. TCRdb ran MiXCR on the PCR reads and lists one entry per CDR3 protein. The table shows about 980,000 distinct CDR3 sequences, with under 30% occurring only once. The sample was PBMCs, mostly from graft donor cells, taken 360 days after TCRalphabeta/CD19-depleted stem cell transplant. These receptors were taken from a boy less than two years old who had a stem cell transplant for SCID, so the T cells may come from the graft donor.

The chain employs TRBV12-3 or TRBV12-4 and TRBJ1-4; no clear D. The CDR3 is 13 residues long. Trimming shortened V by 7 bases and J by 8 bases, and 14 bases separated the two germline ends. The CDR3 DNA reads as TGTGCCAGCACCCACCTGGGAGGAGAAAAACTGTTTTTT. Protein sequence: CASTHLGGEKLFF.

The chain's CDR3 is CASSPSILNYGYTF. Written as DNA, the CDR3 is TGTGCCAGCAGTCCCTCCATCCTAAACTATGGCTACACCTTC. V is TRBV12-3 or TRBV12-4 and J is TRBJ1-2; no firm D call. CDR3 length: 14 residues. The germline V and J ends were trimmed by 5 bases and 2 bases, with 12 bases remaining between them.

This clonotype has just a few counts. This rearrangement joins TRBV11-2 to TRBJ1-3, with TRBD1 matching over 10 bases. With V trimmed by 6 bases and J by 1 base, 6 bases remained unmatched. Germline CDR1 and CDR2: SGHAT and FQNNGV. CDR3 length: 16 residues. The CDR3 coding sequence is TGTGCCAGCAGGCCATGGGACAGGGGTTCTGGAAACACCATATATTTT. It is translated as CASRPWDRGSGNTIYF.

This clonotype was observed a handful of times. The chain recombines TRBV10-3 with TRBJ2-7, with D maybe TRBD1 (7 bases). The CDR3 spans 13 residues. Germline V gives CDR1 ENHRY, CDR2 SYGVKD. Trimming removed 10 bases at V and 2 bases at J, with 15 bases between. The CDR3 region is CASGTVETYEQYF. DNA of the CDR3: TGTGCCAGCGGGACAGTAGAGACCTACGAGCAGTACTTC.

In this sample, this clonotype turned up a few times. The rearrangement uses TRBV7-2 and TRBJ2-3, with 8 nucleotides matching TRBD2. CDR3 length equals 15 residues. After removal of 4 bases from V and 5 bases from J, the junction contained 8 bases not matched to a gene. Looked up from germline, CDR1 is SGHTA and CDR2 is FQGNSA. CDR3 sequence reads: CASSYLSGVGDTQYF. The CDR3 bases are TGTGCCAGCAGCTACCTTAGCGGGGTCGGAGATACGCAGTATTTT.

V and J are TRBV6-5 and TRBJ1-1; 9 bases match TRBD1. In germline, CDR1 is MNHEY, CDR2 SVGAGI. V lost 3 bases, J lost 0 bases, and 5 bases stayed unmatched. The CDR3 is 16 residues long. DNA for the CDR3: TGTGCCAGCAGTTATCCGGGACAGGGATTGAACACTGAAGCTTTCTTT. As protein: CASSYPGQGLNTEAFF.

This clonotype occurred a few times. The chain employs TRBV10-2 and TRBJ1-1, with a tentative D call TRBD1 (5 bases). The length of the CDR3 is 15 residues. Germline V gives CDR1 WSHSY, CDR2 SAAADI. Trimming pared 6 bases from V and 1 base from J, leaving 15 bases between. The CDR3 reads CASRPTGPRNTEAFF. The CDR3, as DNA: TGCGCCAGCAGACCAACGGGGCCAAGGAACACTGAAGCTTTCTTT.

The chain links TRBV7-2 to TRBJ2-3; 11 nucleotides align to TRBD2. CDR1 is SGHTA, CDR2 FQGNSA, per germline. The CDR3 length is 15 residues. Losses at the gene ends were 1 base for V and 14 bases for J; bases not matched to a gene: 11. CDR3 amino acids: CASSLGGIAGGPTYF. The CDR3 bases are TGTGCCAGCAGCTTAGGGGGAATAGCGGGGGGGCCAACGTATTTT.

This clonotype was found a few times. V and J are TRBV6-1 and TRBJ2-7, with D tentatively TRBD2 (5 bases). With 6 bases removed from V and 1 base from J, the gap between germline ends came to 16 bases. The CDR3 contains 15 residues. From germline, CDR1 is MNHNS and CDR2 SASEGT. The DNA for the CDR3 is TGTGCCAGCAGCGGAACCGGGAAACTATCCTACGAGCAGTACTTC. This codes for CASSGTGKLSYEQYF.